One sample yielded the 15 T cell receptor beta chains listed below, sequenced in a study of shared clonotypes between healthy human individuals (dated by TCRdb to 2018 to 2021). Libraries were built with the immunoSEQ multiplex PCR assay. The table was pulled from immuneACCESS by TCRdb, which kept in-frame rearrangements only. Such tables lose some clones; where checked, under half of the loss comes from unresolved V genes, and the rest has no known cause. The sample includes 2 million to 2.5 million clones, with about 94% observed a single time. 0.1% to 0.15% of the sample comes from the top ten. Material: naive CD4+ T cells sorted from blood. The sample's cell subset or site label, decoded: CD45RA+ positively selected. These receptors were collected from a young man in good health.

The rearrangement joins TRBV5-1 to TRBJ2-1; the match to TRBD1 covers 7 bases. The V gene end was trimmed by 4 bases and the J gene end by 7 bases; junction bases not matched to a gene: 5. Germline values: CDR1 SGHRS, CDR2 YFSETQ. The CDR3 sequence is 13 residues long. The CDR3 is CASSPIQGNEQFF. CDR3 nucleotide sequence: TGCGCCAGCAGCCCGATACAGGGGAATGAGCAGTTCTTC.

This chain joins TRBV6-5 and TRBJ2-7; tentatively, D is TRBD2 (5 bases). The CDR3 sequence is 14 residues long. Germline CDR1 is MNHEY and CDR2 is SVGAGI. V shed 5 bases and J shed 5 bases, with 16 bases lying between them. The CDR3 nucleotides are TGTGCCAGCAGTCGGGGTAGGGATTTCAACGAGCAGTACTTC. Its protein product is CASSRGRDFNEQYF.

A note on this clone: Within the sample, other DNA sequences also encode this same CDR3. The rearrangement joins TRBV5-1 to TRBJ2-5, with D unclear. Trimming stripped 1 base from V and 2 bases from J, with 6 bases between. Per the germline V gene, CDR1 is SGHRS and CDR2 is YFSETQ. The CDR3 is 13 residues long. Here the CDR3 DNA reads TGCGCCAGCAGCTTGCCCAGTCAAGAGACCCAGTACTTC. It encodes CASSLPSQETQYF.

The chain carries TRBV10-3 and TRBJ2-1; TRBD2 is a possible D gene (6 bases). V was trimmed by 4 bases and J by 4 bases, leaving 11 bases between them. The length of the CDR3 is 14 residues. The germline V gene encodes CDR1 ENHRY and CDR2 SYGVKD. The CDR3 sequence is CAISATSLYNEQFF. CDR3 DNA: TGTGCCATCAGTGCTACTAGCCTTTACAATGAGCAGTTCTTC.

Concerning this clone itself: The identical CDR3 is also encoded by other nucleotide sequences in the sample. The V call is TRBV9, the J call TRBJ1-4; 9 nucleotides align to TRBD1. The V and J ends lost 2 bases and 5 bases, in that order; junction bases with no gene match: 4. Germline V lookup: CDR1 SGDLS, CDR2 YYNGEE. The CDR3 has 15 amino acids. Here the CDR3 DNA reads TGTGCCAGCAGCGTTAACGGACAGGGGAATGAAAAACTGTTTTTT. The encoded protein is CASSVNGQGNEKLFF. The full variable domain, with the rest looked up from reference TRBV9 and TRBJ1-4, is DSGVTQTPKHLITATGQRVTLRCSPRSGDLSVYWYQQSLDQGLQFLIQYYNGEERAKGNILERFSAQQFPDLHSELNLSSLELGDSALYFCASSVNGQGNEKLFFGSGTQLSVL.

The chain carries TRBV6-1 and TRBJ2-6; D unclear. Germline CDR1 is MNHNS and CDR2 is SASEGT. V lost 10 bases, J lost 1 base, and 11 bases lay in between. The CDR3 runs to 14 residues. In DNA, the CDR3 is TGTGCCACCCAACCATCGTCTGGGGCCAACGTCCTGACTTTC. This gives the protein CATQPSSGANVLTF.

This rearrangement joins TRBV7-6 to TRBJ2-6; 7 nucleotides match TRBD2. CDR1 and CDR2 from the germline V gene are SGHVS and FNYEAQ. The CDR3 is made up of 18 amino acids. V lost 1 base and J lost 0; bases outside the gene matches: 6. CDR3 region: CASSLEGLAVSGANVLTF. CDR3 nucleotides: TGTGCCAGCAGCTTAGAGGGGCTAGCGGTCTCTGGGGCCAACGTCCTGACTTTC.

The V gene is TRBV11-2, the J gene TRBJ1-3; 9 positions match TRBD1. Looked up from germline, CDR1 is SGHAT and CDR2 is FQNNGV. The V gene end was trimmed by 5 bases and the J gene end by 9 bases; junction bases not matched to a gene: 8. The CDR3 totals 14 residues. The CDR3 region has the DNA TGTGCCAGCAGCCCGGGACAGGGTGGCGCCACCATATATTTT. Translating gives CASSPGQGGATIYF.

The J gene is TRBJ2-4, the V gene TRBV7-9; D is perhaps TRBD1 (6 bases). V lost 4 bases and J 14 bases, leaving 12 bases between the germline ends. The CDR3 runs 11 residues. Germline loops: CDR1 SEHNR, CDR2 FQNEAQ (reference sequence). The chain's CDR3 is CASSSGTFEYF. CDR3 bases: TGTGCCAGCAGCTCAGGGACATTTGAGTACTTC.

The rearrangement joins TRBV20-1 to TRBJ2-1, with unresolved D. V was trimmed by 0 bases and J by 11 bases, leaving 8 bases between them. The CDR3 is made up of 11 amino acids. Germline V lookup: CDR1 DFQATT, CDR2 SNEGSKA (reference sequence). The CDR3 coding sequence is TGCAGTGCTAGAGAATACCCTAAGCAGTTCTTC. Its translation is CSAREYPKQFF.

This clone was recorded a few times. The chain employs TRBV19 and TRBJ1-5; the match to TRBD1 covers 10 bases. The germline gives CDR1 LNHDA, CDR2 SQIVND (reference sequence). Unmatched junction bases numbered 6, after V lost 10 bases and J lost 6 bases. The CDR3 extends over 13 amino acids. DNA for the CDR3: TGTGCCACTAACCGGGACAGGGGTCAGCCCCAGCATTTT. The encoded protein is CATNRDRGQPQHF.

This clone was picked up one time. The CDR3 DNA reads TGTGCCAGCAGTCGGGCTAGGGCAGATACGCAGTATTTT. It codes for CASSRARADTQYF. V usage is TRBV6-5 and J usage is TRBJ2-3; no clear D gene. The ends were cut back, 5 bases at V and 4 bases at J, with 10 bases in the middle. Germline V gene lookup returns CDR1 MNHEY and CDR2 SVGAGI. This CDR3 is built from 13 residues.

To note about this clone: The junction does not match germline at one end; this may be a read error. CDR3 in DNA: TGCGCCACCAGCGCAGGGAACAATTCACCCCTCCACTTT. It encodes CATSAGNNSPLHF. The chain carries TRBV5-1 and TRBJ1-6, with a tentative D call TRBD1 (5 bases). Looked up from germline, CDR1 is SGHRS and CDR2 is YFSETQ. This CDR3 spans 13 amino acids. The entire variable domain, with the rest obtained from reference TRBV5-1 and TRBJ1-6, is as follows: KAGVTQTPRYLIKTRGQQVTLSCSPISGHRSVSWYQQTPGQGLQFLFEYFSETQRNKGNFPGRFSGRQFSNSRSEMNVSTLELGDSALYLCATSAGNNSPLHFGNGTRLTVT.

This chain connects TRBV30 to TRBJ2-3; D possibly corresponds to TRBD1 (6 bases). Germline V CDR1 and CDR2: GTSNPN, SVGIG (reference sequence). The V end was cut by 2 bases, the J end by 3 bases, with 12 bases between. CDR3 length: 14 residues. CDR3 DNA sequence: TGTGCCTGGAGTTGGGACACGTCGACAGATACGCAGTATTTT. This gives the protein CAWSWDTSTDTQYF. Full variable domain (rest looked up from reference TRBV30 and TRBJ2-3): SQTIHQWPATLVQPVGSPLSLECTVEGTSNPNLYWYRQAAGRGLQLLFYSVGIGQISSEVPQNLSASRPQDRQFILSSKKLLLSDSGFYLCAWSWDTSTDTQYFGPGTRLTVL.

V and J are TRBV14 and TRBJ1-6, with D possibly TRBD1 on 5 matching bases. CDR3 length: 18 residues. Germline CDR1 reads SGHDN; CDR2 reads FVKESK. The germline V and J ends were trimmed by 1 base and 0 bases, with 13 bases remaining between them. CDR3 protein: CASSQVGVTDSYNSPLHF. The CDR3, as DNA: TGTGCCAGCAGCCAAGTAGGGGTGACAGACTCCTATAATTCACCCCTCCACTTT. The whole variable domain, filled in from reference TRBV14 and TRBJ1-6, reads EAGVTQFPSHSVIEKGQTVTLRCDPISGHDNLYWYRRVMGKEIKFLLHFVKESKQDESGMPNNRFLAERTGGTYSTLKVQPAELEDSGVYFCASSQVGVTDSYNSPLHFGNGTRLTVT.